This passage covers 14 T cell receptor beta chains from one sample sequenced in a study of blood T cell repertoires in COVID-19. Clones were read by immunoSEQ multiplex PCR, and TCRdb kept only the in-frame ones, dropping some. The sample holds 150,000 to 200,000 clones, about 89% seen once. The sample was peripheral blood. All receptors come from an older man with acute or convalescent COVID-19.

The V call is TRBV18, the J call TRBJ2-5; TRBD2 matches 9 bases. The CDR3 sequence is 14 residues long. Trimming at V came to 5 bases and at J to 5 bases, leaving 6 bases not matched to a gene. Germline-derived CDR1 and CDR2 are KGHSH and LQKENI. CDR3: CASSGSAGGETQYF. Written as DNA, the CDR3 is TGTGCCAGCTCAGGGTCCGCGGGAGGGGAGACCCAGTACTTC. The variable domain in full, with the rest retrieved from reference TRBV18 and TRBJ2-5, is NAGVMQNPRHLVRRRGQEARLRCSPMKGHSHVYWYRQLPEEGLKFMVYLQKENIIDESGMPKERFSAEFPKEGPSILRIQQVVRGDSAAYFCASSGSAGGETQYFGPGTRLLVL.

V and J are TRBV28 and TRBJ2-5; tentatively, D is TRBD1 (5 bases). The germline V and J ends were trimmed by 3 bases and 4 bases, with 15 bases remaining between them. Germline V lookup: CDR1 MDHEN, CDR2 SYDVKM. The CDR3 is 15 amino acids. DNA for the CDR3: TGTGCCAGCAGTTTCGGGCCCTATGGGGCAGAGACCCAGTACTTC. This gives the protein CASSFGPYGAETQYF. The variable domain in full, with the rest retrieved from reference TRBV28 and TRBJ2-5, is DVKVTQSSRYLVKRTGEKVFLECVQDMDHENMFWYRQDPGLGLRLIYFSYDVKMKEKGDIPEGYSVSREKKERFSLILESASTNQTSMYLCASSFGPYGAETQYFGPGTRLLVL.

This chain connects TRBV11-1 to TRBJ2-3, with a tentative D call TRBD2 (5 bases). V was pared by 0 bases and J by 1 base, with 8 bases between. This CDR3 spans 15 amino acids. CDR1 SGHAT and CDR2 FQDESV come from the germline V gene (reference sequence). CDR3 region: CASSLALEGTDTQYF. For the CDR3, the DNA is TGTGCCAGCAGCTTAGCGCTGGAGGGCACAGATACGCAGTATTTT.

CDR3 DNA sequence: TGCGCCAGCAGCCTCCTCTGGACAGGGATCCGAGGGGGGCAGTACTTC. It is translated as CASSLLWTGIRGGQYF. This chain links TRBV4-3 with TRBJ2-7, with TRBD1 matching 8 bases. CDR3 length: 16 residues. J gave up 9 bases and V 4 bases, and 17 bases lay outside the gene matches. CDR1 and CDR2 (germline): LGHNA, YSLEER.

In this sample, this clone turned up once. The chain has TRBV27 and TRBJ2-2; a weak D match, TRBD2 (6 bases). The V end was cut by 1 base, the J end by 7 bases, with 7 bases between. This CDR3 has 13 residues. In germline, CDR1 is MNHEY, CDR2 SMNVEV (reference sequence). CDR3 nucleotides: TGTGCCAGCAGTTTATGGGGGGACGGGGAGCTGTTTTTT. Its translation: CASSLWGDGELFF.

The chain is built from TRBV28 and TRBJ2-1; 8 nucleotides line up with TRBD1. The CDR3 has 15 amino acids. J gave up 0 bases and V 6 bases, and 4 bases lay outside the gene matches. The germline gives CDR1 MDHEN, CDR2 SYDVKM. In DNA, the CDR3 is TGTGCCAGCAGCCGTGACAGGGGCTCCTACAATGAGCAGTTCTTC. It encodes CASSRDRGSYNEQFF.

The chain uses TRBV2 and TRBJ2-1; D might be TRBD1 (6 bases). V shed 6 bases and J shed 9 bases, with 15 bases lying between them. Germline V gene data show CDR1 as SNHLY and CDR2 as FYNNEI. The CDR3 length is 13 residues. CDR3 region: CASSVSGEIEQFF. CDR3 sequence (DNA): TGTGCCAGCAGCGTTTCAGGGGAGATTGAGCAGTTCTTC.

The CDR3, as DNA: TGTGCCAGCAGCCACCTAAGCGGTTACAATGAGCAGTTCTTC. Amino acid sequence: CASSHLSGYNEQFF. The chain has TRBV14 and TRBJ2-1; TRBD2 might be the D (5 bases). V lost 3 bases and J 4 bases, leaving 10 bases between the germline ends. There are 14 residues in the CDR3. Per the germline V gene, CDR1 is SGHDN and CDR2 is FVKESK.

The chain has TRBV7-8 and TRBJ2-3; TRBD2 matches 9 bases. CDR3 size: 17 residues. V dropped 5 bases and J dropped 2; count of bases not matched to a gene: 11. Germline CDR1 and CDR2: SGHVS and FQNEAQ. This CDR3 is CASSPFRLAVNTDTQYF. The CDR3 DNA sequence: TGTGCCAGCAGCCCTTTCAGACTAGCGGTTAACACAGATACGCAGTATTTT. The full variable domain, rest sourced from reference TRBV7-8 and TRBJ2-3, is GAGVSQSPRYKVAKRGQDVALRCDPISGHVSLFWYQQALGQGPEFLTYFQNEAQLDKSGLPSDRFFAERPEGSVSTLKIQRTQQEDSAVYLCASSPFRLAVNTDTQYFGPGTRLTVL.

This chain links TRBV18 with TRBJ2-7; no reliable D call. The CDR3 totals 13 residues. Trimming cost V 5 bases and J 7 bases, with 15 bases left between them. Germline lookup yields CDR1 KGHSH and CDR2 LQKENI. The CDR3 DNA reads TGTGCCAGCTCAGCCGGCTCCGTGCGGGAGCAGTACTTC. It codes for CASSAGSVREQYF.

This clone was observed a handful of times. V and J are TRBV10-3 and TRBJ2-1, with 11 bases lining up with TRBD2. The CDR3 sequence is 14 residues long. Trimming cost V 6 bases and J 5 bases; bases outside gene matches: 3. Germline V gene sequence: CDR1 ENHRY, CDR2 SYGVKD. CDR3 amino acids: CAIRQTSGDNEQFF. The CDR3 nucleotides are TGTGCCATCAGGCAGACTAGCGGGGACAATGAGCAGTTCTTC.

This clone has more than one count but fewer than ten. The chain carries TRBV5-4 and TRBJ1-1; D gene ambiguous. The CDR3 consists of 14 residues. Between the trimmed V and J ends, which lost 2 bases and 4 bases, there was a span of 12 bases. CDR1 is SGHNT and CDR2 is YYREEE in the germline V gene (reference sequence). In DNA, the CDR3 is TGTGCCAGCAGCTTCGGGGTGGGGTCCACTGAAGCTTTCTTT. Protein product: CASSFGVGSTEAFF.

This clone was seen only once. The V and J genes are TRBV24-1 and TRBJ1-4; 12 bases are shared with TRBD1. Germline V gene lookup returns CDR1 KGHDR and CDR2 SFDVKD. This CDR3 spans 15 amino acids. Trimming took 3 bases from V and 8 from J; bases not matched to a gene: 3. The chain's CDR3 is CATSDTGTGGEKLFF. CDR3 DNA: TGTGCCACCAGTGATACGGGGACAGGGGGCGAAAAACTGTTTTTT.

The chain combines TRBV5-5 with TRBJ1-4; perhaps TRBD1 as D (5 bases). V was clipped by 2 bases and J by 3 bases, with 11 bases between them. This CDR3 has 15 amino acids. Germline CDR1 is SGHKS and CDR2 is YYEKEE (reference sequence). The CDR3 sequence: CASSFWGGANEKLFF. CDR3 sequence (DNA): TGTGCCAGCAGCTTTTGGGGGGGAGCTAATGAAAAACTGTTTTTT.